Below are 32 T cell receptor beta chains sequenced from a single sample in a study of vaccination and CD4 T cells after COVID-19. As to treatment: approximately nine-day PBMC culture with coronavirus spike peptide pools or control peptides (ViraFEST assay). An Oncomine TCR Beta short-read assay was used to sequence the DNA from cultured CD4+ T cells. TCRdb reanalysed the PCR reads using MiXCR and keeps one entry per CDR3 protein. This sample has around 19,000 distinct CDR3 sequences, with under 55% found just once. Their cognate antigens are unknown. The sample consisted of CD4+ T cells from blood, cultured in vitro, taken before SARS-CoV-2 vaccination. These receptors were taken from a human donor who had recovered from COVID-19.

The V and J genes are TRBV11-1 and TRBJ1-4; D is unresolved. CDR3 length equals 12 residues. CDR1 is SGHAT, CDR2 FQDESV, per germline (reference sequence). V lost 3 bases and J 7 bases, leaving 6 bases between the germline ends. CDR3 amino acids: CASSLGGEKLFF. The DNA for the CDR3 is TGTGCCAGCAGCTTGGGCGGTGAAAAACTGTTTTTT. Drawing the rest from reference TRBV11-1 and TRBJ1-4, the complete variable domain is EAEVAQSPRYKITEKSQAVAFWCDPISGHATLYWYRQILGQGPELLVQFQDESVVDDSQLPKDRFSAERLKGVDSTLKIQPAELGDSAMYLCASSLGGEKLFFGSGTQLSVL.

This clonotype was found a few times. At one end the junction does not follow the germline gene, possibly because of a read error. This chain uses TRBV10-3 with TRBJ1-1; D is possibly TRBD1 (5 bases). This CDR3 contains 15 residues. Per germline, CDR1 ENHRY and CDR2 SYGVKD. DNA of the CDR3: TGTGCCAGCAGTTACGGTCCAGGGATGAACACTGAAGCTTTCTTT. Its protein is CASSYGPGMNTEAFF.

In its sample, this clonotype was seen a few times. V is TRBV20-1 and J is TRBJ2-2; D may be TRBD2 (5 bases). V shed 4 bases and J shed 7 bases, with 19 bases lying between them. This CDR3 spans 15 amino acids. Germline CDR1 and CDR2: DFQATT and SNEGSKA (reference sequence). Here the CDR3 DNA reads TGCAGTGCTACCAAGGTGTCCCGGGGTGGCGGGGAGCTGTTTTTT. Its translation is CSATKVSRGGGELFF.

This rearrangement joins TRBV24-1 to TRBJ2-2; D gene unclear. The V gene lost 3 bases and the J gene lost 4 bases, with 11 bases spanning the gap. Germline V lookup: CDR1 KGHDR, CDR2 SFDVKD. The CDR3 loop spans 15 amino acids. CDR3 coding DNA: TGTGCCACCAGTGATGGGAAAATCCCCACCGGGGAGCTGTTTTTT. Residues: CATSDGKIPTGELFF.

The V call is TRBV7-9, the J call TRBJ1-3; D remains unclear. The V gene lost 5 bases and the J gene lost 0 bases, with 17 bases spanning the gap. The CDR3 has 17 residues. CDR1 is SEHNR and CDR2 is FQNEAQ in the germline V gene (reference sequence). The CDR3 DNA follows: TGTGCCAGCAGCGTGAGTGTCCCCACCCTCTCTGGAAACACCATATATTTT. Translated, it gives CASSVSVPTLSGNTIYF. The full variable domain, with the rest looked up from reference TRBV7-9 and TRBJ1-3, is DTGVSQNPRHKITKRGQNVTFRCDPISEHNRLYWYRQTLGQGPEFLTYFQNEAQLEKSRLLSDRFSAERPKGSFSTLEIQRTEQGDSAMYLCASSVSVPTLSGNTIYFGEGSWLTVV.

J is TRBJ2-4 and V is TRBV20-1, with 9 positions matching TRBD2. Germline values: CDR1 DFQATT, CDR2 SNEGSKA (reference sequence). The CDR3 totals 13 residues. V lost 4 bases, J lost 8 bases, and 6 bases stayed unmatched. DNA for the CDR3: TGCAGTGCTACGCTAGCGGGAAGAGACATTCAGTACTTC. Encoded protein: CSATLAGRDIQYF.

The DNA for the CDR3 is TGTGCCAGCAGCTTAGATTCGCTAACTAACTATGGCTACACCTTC. Amino acids: CASSLDSLTNYGYTF. This rearrangement joins TRBV11-2 to TRBJ1-2; D unresolved. CDR3 length: 15 residues. The V end was cut by 0 bases, the J end by 0 bases, with 8 bases between. Germline CDR1 is SGHAT and CDR2 is FQNNGV.

This chain connects TRBV15 to TRBJ2-1; D is ambiguous. This CDR3 contains 12 residues. Deletions cut 0 bases from V and 8 bases from J, with 5 bases between. Germline CDR1 LNHNV, CDR2 YYDKDF (reference sequence). DNA of the CDR3: TGTGCCACCAGCAGAGATCGCTATGAGCAGTTCTTC. Encoded protein: CATSRDRYEQFF.

V is TRBV24-1 and J is TRBJ2-1; 13 positions agree with TRBD2. Germline loops: CDR1 KGHDR, CDR2 SFDVKD. The CDR3 totals 16 residues. V trimming: 4 bases; J trimming: 9 bases; junction bases outside the gene matches: 8. The CDR3 region is CATSDVGLAGELEQFF. CDR3 sequence (DNA): TGTGCCACCAGTGACGTTGGACTAGCGGGAGAACTTGAGCAGTTCTTC.

The genes are TRBV20-1 and TRBJ2-5; D may be TRBD1 or TRBD2 (5 bases each). The CDR3 length is 14 residues. The germline V gene encodes CDR1 DFQATT and CDR2 SNEGSKA (reference sequence). Trimming removed 5 bases at V and 2 bases at J, with 15 bases between. CDR3 DNA sequence: TGCAGTGCTGCCCAGCGGACACCTCAAGAGACCCAGTACTTC. Translation: CSAAQRTPQETQYF.

The rearrangement links TRBV19 to TRBJ1-2; TRBD1 is a possible D gene (5 bases). The germline V gene has CDR1 LNHDA and CDR2 SQIVND (reference sequence). The CDR3 extends over 12 amino acids. The V gene lost 6 bases and the J gene lost 3 bases, with 8 bases spanning the gap. CDR3: CASRGQYYGYTF. For the CDR3, the DNA is TGTGCCAGTAGGGGGCAGTACTATGGCTACACCTTC. The full variable domain, in which reference TRBV19 and TRBJ1-2 provide the parts outside the CDR3, is DGGITQSPKYLFRKEGQNVTLSCEQNLNHDAMYWYRQDPGQGLRLIYYSQIVNDFQKGDIAEGYSVSREKKESFPLTVTSAQKNPTAFYLCASRGQYYGYTFGSGTRLTVV.

The CDR3 spells CSASGTDIRTDTQYF. CDR3 nucleotide sequence: TGCAGTGCGTCCGGGACTGATATTCGCACAGATACGCAGTATTTT. The chain recombines TRBV20-1 with TRBJ2-3, with a tentative D call TRBD2 (6 bases). Germline loops: CDR1 DFQATT, CDR2 SNEGSKA (reference sequence). This CDR3 is built from 15 residues. V was shortened by 6 bases and J by 1 base, with 17 bases between the two germline ends.

The chain's CDR3 is CASSLGALGALNTDTQYF. In nucleotides, the CDR3 is TGTGCCAGCAGCTTGGGGGCCTTGGGCGCCCTGAACACAGATACGCAGTATTTT. The gene calls are TRBV5-4 and TRBJ2-3; D remains unclear. The CDR3 is made up of 18 amino acids. In germline, CDR1 is SGHNT, CDR2 YYREEE (reference sequence). Trimming took 0 bases from V and 2 from J, leaving 19 bases between them. Combining the CDR3 with reference TRBV5-4 and TRBJ2-3 gives the whole variable domain ETGVTQSPTHLIKTRGQQVTLRCSSQSGHNTVSWYQQALGQGPQFIFQYYREEENGRGNFPPRFSGLQFPNYSSELNVNALELDDSALYLCASSLGALGALNTDTQYFGPGTRLTVL.

This clonotype occurred a few times. V usage is TRBV7-2 and J usage is TRBJ2-3, with 11 bases that match TRBD2. With V trimmed by 5 bases and J by 4 bases, 8 bases remained unmatched. This CDR3 spans 16 amino acids. CDR1 SGHTA and CDR2 FQGNSA come from the germline V gene. CDR3 DNA sequence: TGTGCCAGCAGCCCTCGATTAGCGGGAGGGGCAGATACGCAGTATTTT. It codes for CASSPRLAGGADTQYF. The full variable domain, in which reference TRBV7-2 and TRBJ2-3 provide the parts outside the CDR3, is GAGVSQSPSNKVTEKGKDVELRCDPISGHTALYWYRQSLGQGLEFLIYFQGNSAPDKSGLPSDRFSAERTGGSVSTLTIQRTQQEDSAVYLCASSPRLAGGADTQYFGPGTRLTVL.

This clonotype showed up just a few times. The chain uses TRBV20-1 and TRBJ1-4; D gene unclear. The V and J ends lost 2 bases and 8 bases respectively, with 12 bases between them. The CDR3 contains 13 residues. CDR1 is DFQATT and CDR2 is SNEGSKA in the germline V gene (reference sequence). The CDR3, as DNA: TGCAGTGCTAGATCGGAGAGGGCCGAAAAACTGTTTTTT. It specifies CSARSERAEKLFF.

The chain combines TRBV20-1 with TRBJ1-1, with D possibly matching TRBD1 (5 bases). The germline CDR1 and CDR2 sequences are DFQATT and SNEGSKA (reference sequence). The CDR3 extends over 13 amino acids. The V and J ends lost 0 bases and 1 base respectively, with 6 bases between them. The chain's CDR3 is CSAREDRNTEAFF. CDR3 sequence (DNA): TGCAGTGCTAGAGAAGACAGGAACACTGAAGCTTTCTTT.

V is TRBV30 and J is TRBJ2-1; D is perhaps TRBD1 or TRBD2 (5 bases each). The CDR3 is made up of 14 amino acids. Deletions cut 1 base from V and 4 bases from J, with 11 bases between. Per the germline V gene, CDR1 is GTSNPN and CDR2 is SVGIG (reference sequence). The CDR3 DNA follows: TGTGCCTGGAGTGAAGGCAGGGAGTACAATGAGCAGTTCTTC. Amino acids: CAWSEGREYNEQFF. The full variable domain, in which reference TRBV30 and TRBJ2-1 provide the parts outside the CDR3, is SQTIHQWPATLVQPVGSPLSLECTVEGTSNPNLYWYRQAAGRGLQLLFYSVGIGQISSEVPQNLSASRPQDRQFILSSKKLLLSDSGFYLCAWSEGREYNEQFFGPGTRLTVL.

This clonotype was picked up a small number of times. The CDR3 sequence: CASSTRAPGINSPLHF. The CDR3 DNA reads TGTGCCAGCAGCACCCGGGCTCCTGGAATTAATTCACCCCTCCACTTT. The J gene is TRBJ1-6, the V gene TRBV7-9; D is uncertain. The germline V gene encodes CDR1 SEHNR and CDR2 FQNEAQ (reference sequence). The CDR3 is made up of 16 amino acids. V was shortened by 5 bases and J by 6 bases, with 17 bases between the two germline ends.

This clonotype has just a few counts. The V gene is TRBV20-1, the J gene TRBJ2-7; D might be TRBD1 (5 bases). Germline V gene sequence: CDR1 DFQATT, CDR2 SNEGSKA (reference sequence). The ends were cut back, 2 bases at V and 2 bases at J, with 7 bases in the middle. The CDR3 loop spans 12 amino acids. The CDR3 region is CSARQGTYEQYF. The CDR3 DNA sequence: TGCAGTGCTAGACAGGGTACCTACGAGCAGTACTTC.

This chain links TRBV29-1 with TRBJ2-5, with D perhaps TRBD1 (6 bases). The CDR3 covers 13 residues. Trimming removed 4 bases at V and 1 base at J, with 10 bases between. Germline CDR1 is SQVTM and CDR2 is ANQGSEA. DNA of the CDR3: TGCAGCGTTGGAGGGACACCCCAAGAGACCCAGTACTTC. Translating gives CSVGGTPQETQYF.

This clonotype has just a few counts. This sequence joins TRBV30 and TRBJ2-5; no firm D call. Deletions cut 3 bases from V and 5 bases from J, with 13 bases between. CDR3 size: 13 residues. In germline, CDR1 is GTSNPN, CDR2 SVGIG (reference sequence). As DNA, the CDR3 is TGTGCCTGGAGATTGAACATTGCGGAGACCCAGTACTTC. Protein: CAWRLNIAETQYF. Combining the CDR3 with reference TRBV30 and TRBJ2-5 gives the whole variable domain SQTIHQWPATLVQPVGSPLSLECTVEGTSNPNLYWYRQAAGRGLQLLFYSVGIGQISSEVPQNLSASRPQDRQFILSSKKLLLSDSGFYLCAWRLNIAETQYFGPGTRLLVL.

V gene TRBV5-4 combines with J gene TRBJ1-2; no reliable D call. The CDR3 runs to 14 residues. In germline, CDR1 is SGHNT, CDR2 YYREEE (reference sequence). V was shortened by 0 bases and J by 4 bases, with 10 bases between the two germline ends. The CDR3 sequence: CASSLEPGTYGYTF. CDR3 nucleotides: TGTGCCAGCAGCTTGGAACCAGGAACCTATGGCTACACCTTC.

The V call is TRBV27, the J call TRBJ2-3; D ambiguous. Germline V CDR1 and CDR2: MNHEY, SMNVEV (reference sequence). V lost 2 bases, J lost 1 base, and 19 bases lay in between. The CDR3 contains 18 residues. CDR3 sequence reads: CASSLRAGAPDRTDTQYF. Here the CDR3 DNA reads TGTGCCAGCAGTTTACGGGCAGGCGCACCTGATCGCACAGATACGCAGTATTTT.

A few counts support this clonotype. The V call is TRBV7-8, the J call TRBJ1-2; D call uncertain. The germline CDR1 and CDR2 sequences are SGHVS and FQNEAQ. The CDR3 covers 15 residues. V was pared by 5 bases and J by 8 bases, with 21 bases between. The CDR3 sequence: CASSPDHEAGRGYTF. The CDR3 DNA reads as TGTGCCAGCAGCCCCGACCACGAGGCGGGTAGGGGCTACACCTTC.

V is TRBV7-8 and J is TRBJ2-1, with a possible D match to TRBD2 (6 bases). The V gene lost 4 bases and the J gene lost 6 bases, with 28 bases spanning the gap. The CDR3 has 19 residues. Germline V gives CDR1 SGHVS, CDR2 FQNEAQ. The chain's CDR3 is CASSSTDGFGAGDFNEQFF. CDR3 DNA sequence: TGTGCCAGCAGCTCTACGGACGGCTTTGGAGCGGGCGACTTCAATGAGCAGTTCTTC.

The CDR3: CASSLIGGGPTEAFF. CDR3 DNA: TGTGCCAGCAGTCTCATAGGGGGGGGGCCAACTGAAGCTTTCTTT. The V gene is TRBV28, the J gene TRBJ1-1; TRBD1 might be the D (6 bases). Trimming left V 5 bases short and J 5 bases short, with 18 bases between. This CDR3 comprises 15 residues. CDR1 MDHEN and CDR2 SYDVKM come from the germline V gene.

The genes are TRBV7-2 and TRBJ1-6; weak D call: TRBD1 (6 bases). CDR3 length equals 15 residues. V was pared by 8 bases and J by 1 base, with 12 bases between. Germline V lookup: CDR1 SGHTA, CDR2 FQGNSA. CDR3 sequence reads: CASGRGASYNSPLHF. CDR3 nucleotides: TGTGCCAGCGGACGGGGGGCGTCCTATAATTCACCCCTCCACTTT.

V usage is TRBV7-8 and J usage is TRBJ2-7; a weak D match, TRBD1 (7 bases). In germline, CDR1 is SGHVS, CDR2 FQNEAQ. Between the trimmed V and J ends, which lost 1 base and 6 bases, there was a span of 13 bases. This CDR3 region has 14 residues. The CDR3 is CASSLVRGAGEQYF. In DNA form, the CDR3 reads TGTGCCAGCAGCTTAGTCAGGGGGGCCGGCGAGCAGTACTTC.

This chain uses TRBV29-1 with TRBJ1-3; the D gene is possibly TRBD1 (5 bases). From germline, CDR1 is SQVTM and CDR2 ANQGSEA. The CDR3 totals 14 residues. V dropped 6 bases and J dropped 2 bases, with 14 bases sitting between them. CDR3 nucleotides: TGCAGCGTGTGGACATCCGGTACTGGAAACACCATATATTTT. Amino acid sequence: CSVWTSGTGNTIYF.

The chain recombines TRBV10-3 with TRBJ1-1; D perhaps matches TRBD1 (6 bases). The V end lost 5 bases, the J end lost 8 bases, and 12 bases lay between the germline ends. Germline lookup yields CDR1 ENHRY and CDR2 SYGVKD. The CDR3 consists of 12 residues. The CDR3 nucleotides read TGTGCCATCAGTCCCGGGGGCTGGGAAGCTTTCTTT. Translating it yields CAISPGGWEAFF.

A few counts support this clonotype. V and J are TRBV7-6 and TRBJ2-7, with 7 positions matching TRBD1. The CDR3 consists of 14 residues. V was pared by 5 bases and J by 9 bases, with 13 bases of the junction left unmatched. Looked up from germline, CDR1 is SGHVS and CDR2 is FNYEAQ. The CDR3, as DNA: TGTGCCAGCAGCCCGGACAGGTCTCCCGCGGTGCAGTACTTC. Translation gives CASSPDRSPAVQYF. The complete variable domain, with remaining parts taken from reference TRBV7-6 and TRBJ2-7, reads GAGVSQSPRYKVTKRGQDVALRCDPISGHVSLYWYRQALGQGPEFLTYFNYEAQQDKSGLPNDRFSAERPEGSISTLTIQRTEQRDSAMYRCASSPDRSPAVQYFGPGTRLTVT.

The gene calls are TRBV4-3 and TRBJ2-2, with a tentative D call TRBD2 (6 bases). V shed 0 bases and J shed 2 bases, with 13 bases lying between them. The CDR3 has 17 residues. Germline V gene sequence: CDR1 LGHNA, CDR2 YSLEER. CDR3 loop: CASSQERGGINTGELFF. CDR3 bases: TGCGCCAGCAGCCAAGAGAGGGGCGGGATAAACACCGGGGAGCTGTTTTTT.